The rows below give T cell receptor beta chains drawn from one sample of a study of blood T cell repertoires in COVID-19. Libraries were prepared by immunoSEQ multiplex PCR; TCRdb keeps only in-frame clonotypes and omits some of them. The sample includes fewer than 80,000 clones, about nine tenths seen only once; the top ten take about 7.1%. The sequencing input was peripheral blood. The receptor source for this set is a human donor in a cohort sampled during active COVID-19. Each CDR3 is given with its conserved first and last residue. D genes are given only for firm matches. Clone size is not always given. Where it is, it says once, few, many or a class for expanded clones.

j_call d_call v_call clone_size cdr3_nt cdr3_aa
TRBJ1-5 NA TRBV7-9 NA TGTGCCAGCCCCCAGGAACATTTT CASPQEHF
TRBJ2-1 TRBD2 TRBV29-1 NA TGCAGCTTCGCTAGCGGGGGGGCCGGCAATGAGCAGTTCTTC CSFASGGAGNEQFF
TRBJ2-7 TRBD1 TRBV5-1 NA TGCGCCAGCAGCTTGGGGACAGGGCCGGGCGAGCAGTACTTC CASSLGTGPGEQYF
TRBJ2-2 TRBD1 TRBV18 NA TGTGCCAGCTCACCCCTAAGACAGGGGGCAGGCACCGGGGAGCTGTTTTTT CASSPLRQGAGTGELFF
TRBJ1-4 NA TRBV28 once TGTGCCAGCAGTCAGGGCCAAGGGGCTAATGAAAAACTGTTTTTT CASSQGQGANEKLFF
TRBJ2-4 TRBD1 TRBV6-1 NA TGTGCCAGCAGTGGCAACCACTGGGGACAGGCCAAAAACATTCAGTACTTC CASSGNHWGQAKNIQYF
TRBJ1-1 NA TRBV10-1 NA TGCGCCAGCCGACGAACTAGGAGCACTGAAGCTTTCTTT CASRRTRSTEAFF
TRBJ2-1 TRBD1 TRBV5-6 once TGTGCCAGCAGCTTTCCCGGGACAGGGGGGCCGAATGAGCAGTTCTTC CASSFPGTGGPNEQFF
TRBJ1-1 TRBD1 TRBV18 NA TGTGCCAGCTTACCACGGCAGGGGGCTGCCTATAATGAAGCTTTCTTT CASLPRQGAAYNEAFF
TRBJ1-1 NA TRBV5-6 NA TGTGCCAGCAGCTTGGGAACAGGGAACACTGAAGCTTTCTTT CASSLGTGNTEAFF
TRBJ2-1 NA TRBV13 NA TGTGCCAGCAGCTTAGCCAGGAATGAGCAGTTCTTC CASSLARNEQFF
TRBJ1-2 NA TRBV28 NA TGTGCCAGCAGTTTAGGCCTAAACAGGCATCGGGGCTACACCTTC CASSLGLNRHRGYTF
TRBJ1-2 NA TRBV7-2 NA TGTGCCAGCAGCTCCTATGCGTTCCAGGGTATGGATGGCTACACCTTC CASSSYAFQGMDGYTF
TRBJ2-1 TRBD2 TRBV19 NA TGTGCCAGTAGTATCGGTTGGGGACTAGCGGGGGCCAGCTCCTACAATGAGCAGTTCTTC CASSIGWGLAGASSYNEQFF
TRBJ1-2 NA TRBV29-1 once TGCAGCGTCCGCCTCGGGGATGGCTACACCTTC CSVRLGDGYTF
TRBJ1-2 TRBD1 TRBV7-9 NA TGTGCCAGCAGCTTAGAAACAGGGGGCTCTAGTGGCTACACCTTC CASSLETGGSSGYTF
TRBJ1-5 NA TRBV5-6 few TGTGCCAGCAGCTTGGCCGCAGAGGATCAGCCCCAGCATTTT CASSLAAEDQPQHF
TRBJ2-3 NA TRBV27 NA TGTGCCAGCAGTTTAGGTCTGGGACGCACAGGGAGCACAGATACGCAGTATTTT CASSLGLGRTGSTDTQYF
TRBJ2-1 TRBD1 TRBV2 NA TGTGCCAGCAGTTTGACAGGGGGCTTATACAATGAGCAGTTCTTC CASSLTGGLYNEQFF
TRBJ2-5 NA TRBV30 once TGTGCCTGGAGTGTACCCACAAAAGAGACCCAGTACTTC CAWSVPTKETQYF
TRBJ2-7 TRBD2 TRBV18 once TGTGCCAGCTCACCGGGACTAGCGCGCTCCTACGAGCAGTACTTC CASSPGLARSYEQYF
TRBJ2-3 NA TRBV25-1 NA TGTGCCAGCAGCCCCATTAGGGCAGGGGTAAACACAGATACGCAGTATTTT CASSPIRAGVNTDTQYF
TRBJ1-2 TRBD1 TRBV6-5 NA TGTGCCACCAGTTCCCGGGACAGGGAAAAGTTAGATGGCTACACCTTC CATSSRDREKLDGYTF
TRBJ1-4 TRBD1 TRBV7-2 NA TGTGCCAGCAGCTCGGGACAGGCGGCCGAAAAACTGTTTTTT CASSSGQAAEKLFF
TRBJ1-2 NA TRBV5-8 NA TGTGCCAGCGGCTGGCAGGGATTAGGTGGCTACACCTTC CASGWQGLGGYTF
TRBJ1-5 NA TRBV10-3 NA TGTGCCATCAGTGAGTCTGTAGAGCCCCAGCATTTT CAISESVEPQHF
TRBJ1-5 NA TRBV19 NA TGTGCCAGTAGGGACACCATCAATCAGCCCCAGCATTTT CASRDTINQPQHF
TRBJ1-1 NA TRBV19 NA TGTGCCAGTAGTATAGACAGGGCGTGGACTGAAGCTTTCTTT CASSIDRAWTEAFF
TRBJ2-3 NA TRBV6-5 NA TGTGCCAGCACCGAAGGGCCGGGAAGCACAGATACGCAGTATTTT CASTEGPGSTDTQYF
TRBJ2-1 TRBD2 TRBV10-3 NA TGTGCCATCAGTGAAACCACTAGCGGGGGGTACAATGAGCAGTTCTTC CAISETTSGGYNEQFF
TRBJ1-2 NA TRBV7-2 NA TGTGCCAGCAGCTCAACCCGGGGGGCAGGGGGCTACACCTTC CASSSTRGAGGYTF
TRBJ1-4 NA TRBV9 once TGTGCCAGCAGCGTAGGGCTTCCTAATGAAAAACTGTTTTTT CASSVGLPNEKLFF
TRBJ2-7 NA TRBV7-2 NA TGTGCCAGCAGCTTAGAACAGGGTCCCTACGAGCAGTACTTC CASSLEQGPYEQYF
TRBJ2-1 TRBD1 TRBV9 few TGTGCCAGCAGCGTAGGGGGTGGGACAGGGGGTAATGAGCAGTTCTTC CASSVGGGTGGNEQFF
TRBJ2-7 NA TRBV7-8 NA TGTGCCAGCAGCTTAGGTTCGGCAGCGCCAATCTACGAGCAGTACTTC CASSLGSAAPIYEQYF
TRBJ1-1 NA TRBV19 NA TGTGCCAGTAGTATAGCCTATCAGGGAGGGAACACTGAAGCTTTCTTT CASSIAYQGGNTEAFF
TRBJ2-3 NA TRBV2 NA TGTGCCAGCAGTCTGGAACGGTTCCTTCGGGAGTATTTT CASSLERFLREYF
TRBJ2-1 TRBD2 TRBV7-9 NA TGTGCCAGCAGCTTAACCCCGGGACTAGCGCTATACAATGAGCAGTTCTTC CASSLTPGLALYNEQFF
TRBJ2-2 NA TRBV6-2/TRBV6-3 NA TGTGCCAGCAGTTCACAATACAGGGCCGGGGAGCTGTTTTTT CASSSQYRAGELFF
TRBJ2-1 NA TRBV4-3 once TGCGCCAGCAGCCAAGATGGCAGGGGGGAATACAATGAGCAGTTCTTC CASSQDGRGEYNEQFF
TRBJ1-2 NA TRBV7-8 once TGTGCCAGCAGCTTAGTTCTTGGGCAGCACGGCTACACCTTC CASSLVLGQHGYTF
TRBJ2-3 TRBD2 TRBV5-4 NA TGTGCCAGCAGCTCCGGTCTAGCGGGGGGCACAGATACGCAGTATTTT CASSSGLAGGTDTQYF
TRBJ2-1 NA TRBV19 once TGTGCCAGTAGAATCCAGGCTTACAGCTCCTACAATGAGCAGTTCTTC CASRIQAYSSYNEQFF
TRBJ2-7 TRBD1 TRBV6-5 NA TGTGCCAGCAGTTACTCATGGACAGGGAGGTACGAGCAGTACTTC CASSYSWTGRYEQYF
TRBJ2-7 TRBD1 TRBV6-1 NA TGTGCCAGCAGTGAGGGTGCAGGGGGAACCTACGAGCAGTACTTC CASSEGAGGTYEQYF